The entry below gives a single T cell receptor (beta chain) sequence along with its context. These data are taken from a study of blood T cell repertoires in COVID-19. About the study: The origin of the acute and convalescent COVID-19 samples was the United States, Italy and Spain. The cDNA or gDNA used as material had been derived from T cells, B-cell-depleted T cells, or PBMCs.

Losses at the gene ends were 7 bases for V and 8 bases for J; bases not matched to a gene: 13. Germline CDR1 is KGHSH and CDR2 is LQKENI. The CDR3 has 15 amino acids. In the authors' methods: The assay estimated nucleated cells by amplifying reference gene primers. The protocol was immunoSEQ multiplex PCR, while the TCRdb copy is restricted to in-frame clones and leaves out a portion. Clonal size and the V and J genes are those of that table, whereas D and trimming came from the DNA. Of about 76,000 clones listed, approximately 90% are singletons. Source material: peripheral blood. This chain links TRBV18 with TRBJ1-1; 10 positions agree with TRBD1. The TCR sequence derives from a human donor in a cohort sampled during active COVID-19. The CDR3, as DNA: TGTGCCAGCTTGACATCCGGGACAGGGGACCCAGAAGCTTTCTTT. It codes for CASLTSGTGDPEAFF.